The 19 T cell receptor beta chains given below trace back to one sample, sequenced in a study of glioma-infiltrating T cells. The iRepertoire nested amplicon-rescue multiplex PCR amplified TCR alpha and beta CDR3s from RNA. Using its own MiXCR run on the multiplex PCR reads, TCRdb lists one record per CDR3 protein. The repertoire holds about 380,000 distinct CDR3 sequences, with approximately 42% as singletons. The sequenced sample was glioma tissue, nonneoplastic brain tissue, or PBMCs (not recorded which). The receptors stem from a human donor with low-grade glioma or glioblastoma, undergoing nonglioma brain surgery, or in good health (not recorded which).

To note about this clonotype: This sequence may be a read error, since a much larger clone differs from it by one base. Here the CDR3 reads CATQSWTGGYEQYF. The DNA for the CDR3 is TGTGCCACCCAGTCCTGGACAGGAGGCTACGAGCAGTACTTC. The V and J genes are TRBV28 and TRBJ2-7; TRBD1 matches at 7 bases. CDR3 length: 14 residues. Trimming cost V 10 bases and J 3 bases; bases outside gene matches: 12. CDR1 and CDR2 (germline): MDHEN, SYDVKM.

V usage is TRBV2 and J usage is TRBJ2-7; possibly TRBD1 for D (5 bases). Germline V gene sequence: CDR1 SNHLY, CDR2 FYNNEI. V lost 6 bases and J lost 4, with 13 bases in between. The CDR3 runs 13 residues. The DNA for the CDR3 is TGTGCCAGCAGGCTTTGGGGCGATTACGAGCAGTACTTC. Residues: CASRLWGDYEQYF.

CDR3 coding DNA: TGTGCCAGCAGCTTAGGGAGGTGGCTTATGAACACTGAAGCTTTCTTT. It codes for CASSLGRWLMNTEAFF. The V gene is TRBV7-3, the J gene TRBJ1-1; the D is unclear. The germline V and J ends were trimmed by 2 bases and 0 bases, with 13 bases remaining between them. This CDR3 contains 16 residues. Germline CDR1 SGHTA, CDR2 FQGTGA.

Remarks on this clonotype: A read error is possible here, since a much larger clone lies one base away. The V and J genes are TRBV6-1 and TRBJ1-6, with D possibly being TRBD1 (5 bases). Germline-derived CDR1 and CDR2 are MNHNS and SASEGT. V lost 7 bases and J lost 4, with 14 bases in between. The CDR3 is 15 residues long. In DNA, the CDR3 is TGTGCCAGCACCTCACCCGGGGGGTATAATTCACCCCTCCACTTT. As protein: CASTSPGGYNSPLHF.

Regarding this clonotype: A read error may account for a junction end that differs from germline. The genes are TRBV27 and TRBJ2-5, with TRBD1 matching 8 bases. Germline V gene lookup returns CDR1 MNHEY and CDR2 SMNVEV (reference sequence). CDR3 size: 16 residues. As DNA, the CDR3 is TGTGCCACCAGTGACCTCGGACAGGGACGGGGAGAGACCCAGGACTTC. Protein product: CATSDLGQGRGETQDF.

A word on this clonotype: Mismatch with germline at one junction end may stem from a read error. This chain links TRBV7-6 with TRBJ2-1; D gene unclear. The germline V gene has CDR1 SGHVS and CDR2 FNYEAQ. The CDR3 runs 14 residues. The CDR3 loop is CASSSPRSYNEEFF. CDR3 nucleotide sequence: TGCGCCAGCAGCTCACCTCGGTCCTACAATGAGGAGTTCTTC.

This clonotype was recorded at least ten times. The chain recombines TRBV28 with TRBJ1-1; TRBD1 is a possible D gene (5 bases). CDR1 MDHEN and CDR2 SYDVKM come from the germline V gene. V lost 2 bases to trimming and J lost 10 bases, with 11 bases between them. CDR3 length: 12 amino acids. The CDR3 region has the DNA TGTGCCAGCAGTTTAGTCCAGGGTCGAGCTTTCTTT. Protein product: CASSLVQGRAFF.

This clonotype was seen a few times. The chain joins TRBV4-1 to TRBJ2-2, with D possibly being TRBD2 (6 bases). Germline V CDR1 and CDR2: MGHRA, YSYEKL. The CDR3 loop spans 18 amino acids. The V gene lost 2 bases and the J gene lost 0 bases, with 16 bases spanning the gap. The CDR3 DNA reads as TGCGCCAGCAGCCAACGAATGTTTGGGACTGCGAACACCGGGGAGCTGTTTTTT. Its protein product is CASSQRMFGTANTGELFF.

The chain couples TRBV5-1 to TRBJ1-2; weak D call: TRBD1 (6 bases). The length of the CDR3 is 15 residues. Trimming removed 0 bases from V and 1 base from J, with 10 bases in between. CDR1 SGHRS and CDR2 YFSETQ come from the germline V gene. The CDR3, as DNA: TGCGCCAGCAGCTTGGGGACAGCGAATAACTATGGCTACACCTTC. Translation: CASSLGTANNYGYTF.

For this clonotype: It may be a read error: a sequence one base away is much more abundant. V is TRBV6-2 or TRBV6-3 and J is TRBJ1-5, with D unclear. Germline CDR1 is MNHEY and CDR2 is SVGEGT. The CDR3 sequence is 15 residues long. CDR3 residues: CASSSAEGFRQHQHF. The CDR3 region has the DNA TGTGCCAGCAGCTCTGCCGAAGGGTTCCGGCAGCACCAGCATTTT.

This clonotype has just one count. A much bigger clone sits one base away, suggesting this may be a read error. V gene TRBV6-2 or TRBV6-3 combines with J gene TRBJ2-7, with a possible D match to TRBD2 (5 bases). V lost 5 bases, J lost 2 bases, and 10 bases lay in between. CDR1 MNHEY and CDR2 SVGEGT come from the germline V gene. The CDR3 runs 13 residues. This CDR3 reads CASSHGDTYEQYF. CDR3 in DNA: TGTGCCAGCAGTCACGGGGATACCTACGAGCAGTACTTC.

The table lists this clonotype with a few counts. The gene calls are TRBV7-9 and TRBJ2-7; TRBD2 matches at 14 bases. The CDR3 consists of 15 residues. From germline, CDR1 is SEHNR and CDR2 FQNEAQ (reference sequence). The junction had 6 bases not matched to a gene; V was cut back by 4 bases and J by 7 bases. The CDR3 DNA sequence: TGTGCCAGCAGCTCGACGACTAGCGGGAGGGGTGAGCAGTACTTC. This sequence encodes CASSSTTSGRGEQYF.

The table lists this clonotype with a few counts. The J gene is TRBJ2-3, the V gene TRBV4-1, with 7 nucleotides matching TRBD2. In germline, CDR1 is MGHRA, CDR2 YSYEKL. CDR3 length: 15 residues. Losses at the gene ends were 4 bases for V and 0 bases for J; bases not matched to a gene: 4. DNA for the CDR3: TGCGCCAGCAGCCTGCAGCGGGGTAGCACAGATACGCAGTATTTT. As protein: CASSLQRGSTDTQYF.

Comment on this clonotype: A clone one base away is much larger, so this may be a read error. The rearrangement joins TRBV28 to TRBJ1-1; weak D call: TRBD1 (5 bases). V was trimmed by 6 bases and J by 0 bases, leaving 14 bases between them. The CDR3 contains 15 residues. Germline V gene data show CDR1 as MDHEN and CDR2 as SYDVKM. CDR3 in amino acids: CASRRPGRVNTEAFF. Written as DNA, the CDR3 is TGTGCCAGCAGACGCCCGGGGCGCGTGAACACTGAAGCTTTCTTT. The full variable domain, completed using reference TRBV28 and TRBJ1-1, is DVKVTQSSRYLVKRTGEKVFLECVQDMDHENMFWYRQDPGLGLRLIYFSYDVKMKEKGDIPEGYSVSREKKERFSLILESASTNQTSMYLCASRRPGRVNTEAFFGQGTRLTVV.

With regard to this clonotype: Just one base apart from a much larger clone, this may be a read error. The conserved phenylalanine or tryptophan is not found at the CDR3 terminus, so this likely reflects a read error. V gene TRBV25-1 combines with J gene TRBJ2-1; D unresolved. Looked up from germline, CDR1 is MGHDK and CDR2 is SYGVNS. This CDR3 has 12 residues. Between the trimmed V and J ends, which lost 6 bases and 5 bases, there was a span of 8 bases. The CDR3 is CASSGLHNEQFL. The CDR3 region has the DNA TGTGCCAGCAGCGGCCTACACAATGAGCAGTTCCTC.

This clonotype occurred many times. The V gene is TRBV27, the J gene TRBJ2-7; no clear D. This CDR3 is 15 amino acids long. V lost 8 bases and J lost 2, with 19 bases in between. CDR1 and CDR2 from the germline V gene are MNHEY and SMNVEV (reference sequence). The CDR3 bases are TGTGCCAGCCAATCACAGCGAAAGGTCCCCTACGAGCAGTACTTC. It codes for CASQSQRKVPYEQYF.

About this clonotype: At one boundary the junction diverges from the germline segment, which might be a read error. The CDR3 DNA follows: TGTGCCAGCACCCTCGGACAGGGGGCCGACTATGGCTACGCCTTC. It specifies CASTLGQGADYGYAF. The J gene is TRBJ1-2, the V gene TRBV3-1; TRBD1 matches 11 bases. CDR3 size: 15 residues. Germline V CDR1 and CDR2: LGHDT, YNNKEL (reference sequence).

With respect to this clonotype: Germline is not matched at one junction end, which may reflect a read error. The V call is TRBV25-1, the J call TRBJ2-1; TRBD2 is a possible D gene (5 bases). The CDR3 loop spans 14 amino acids. The germline CDR1 and CDR2 sequences are MGHDK and SYGVNS. The CDR3 sequence: CASSDPSPYNEKFF. In DNA form, the CDR3 reads TGTGCCAGCAGTGACCCTAGCCCTTACAATGAGAAGTTCTTC.

This clonotype was seen at least ten times. This chain links TRBV20-1 with TRBJ1-1; D is uncertain. Per the germline V gene, CDR1 is DFQATT and CDR2 is SNEGSKA (reference sequence). The CDR3 contains 13 residues. DNA of the CDR3: TGCAGACACCTCCGATCTGGGAGCACTGAAGCTTTCTTT. Translation: CRHLRSGSTEAFF.